The 15 T cell receptor beta chains below were found in one sample sequenced in a study of identical twins. From the 5' RACE reads, TCRdb called clonotypes with MiXCR, one entry per CDR3 protein. This sample has 1,800,000 or so distinct CDR3 sequences, with around 29% found just once. Sequencing used cord blood. These TCRs come from a newborn girl in good health.

V and J are TRBV20-1 and TRBJ2-2, with 9 positions matching TRBD1. V lost 3 bases and J lost 0; bases outside the gene matches: 2. Germline CDR1 is DFQATT and CDR2 is SNEGSKA (reference sequence). CDR3 length: 15 residues. CDR3 residues: CSASDRGANTGELFF. The CDR3, as DNA: TGCAGTGCTAGCGACAGGGGGGCGAACACCGGGGAGCTGTTTTTT.

The chain's CDR3 is CASSLLGLADQETQFF. For the CDR3, the DNA is TGCGCCAGCAGCTTGTTGGGACTAGCGGATCAAGAGACCCAGTTCTTC. The rearrangement links TRBV5-1 to TRBJ2-5; TRBD2 matches 11 bases. The J call may be wrong; the DNA end is better matched by TRBJ2-1. The CDR3 spans 16 residues. Looked up from germline, CDR1 is SGHRS and CDR2 is YFSETQ.

There are a few counts of this clonotype. This rearrangement joins TRBV20-1 to TRBJ2-5, with 11 bases aligning to TRBD2. V dropped 2 bases and J dropped 4; count of bases not matched to a gene: 3. CDR3 length equals 14 residues. Germline lookup yields CDR1 DFQATT and CDR2 SNEGSKA (reference sequence). The CDR3 is CSARSGTSGETQYF. As DNA, the CDR3 is TGCAGTGCTAGATCAGGGACTAGCGGAGAGACCCAGTACTTC.

On this clonotype: A much larger clone sits a single nucleotide away, making a read error possible. V gene TRBV10-3 combines with J gene TRBJ2-7; D uncertain. The CDR3 has 15 residues. Germline values: CDR1 ENHRY, CDR2 SYGVKD. V was shortened by 2 bases and J by 7 bases, with 18 bases between the two germline ends. CDR3 coding DNA: TGTGCCATCAGTGAGCGTGAGGCTCGGCACAATGAGCAGTACTTC. Encoded protein: CAISEREARHNEQYF.

This clonotype is a singleton in its sample. The V gene is TRBV27, the J gene TRBJ2-4; 7 bases are shared with TRBD1. V was clipped by 8 bases and J by 0 bases; unmatched bases: 7. Germline CDR1 and CDR2: MNHEY and SMNVEV (reference sequence). The CDR3 contains 15 residues. The CDR3 nucleotides read TGTGCCAGCCGGAGACAGGGAATAGCCAAAAACATTCAGTACTTC. Its translation is CASRRQGIAKNIQYF.

This chain links TRBV27 with TRBJ2-2; tentatively, D is TRBD2 (5 bases). Germline lookup yields CDR1 MNHEY and CDR2 SMNVEV (reference sequence). The CDR3 is 14 residues long. V lost 3 bases, J lost 4 bases, and 9 bases lay in between. The CDR3 reads CASSFYEGTGELFF. In DNA, the CDR3 is TGTGCCAGCAGTTTTTACGAGGGCACCGGGGAGCTGTTTTTT.

This clonotype was found a few times. This chain joins TRBV3-1 and TRBJ2-7; unclear D gene. Trimming took 0 bases from V and 6 from J, leaving 15 bases between them. Germline assignment: CDR1 LGHDT and CDR2 YNNKEL (reference sequence). CDR3 length: 15 amino acids. Here the CDR3 reads CASSQETMLLGEQYF. In DNA form, the CDR3 reads TGTGCCAGCAGCCAAGAAACCATGCTCCTAGGCGAGCAGTACTTC.

This clonotype was counted at least ten times. The V call is TRBV27, the J call TRBJ2-4, with TRBD1 as a possible D gene (6 bases). The germline CDR1 and CDR2 sequences are MNHEY and SMNVEV (reference sequence). V shed 4 bases and J shed 6 bases, with 16 bases lying between them. The CDR3 has 15 residues. CDR3 DNA sequence: TGTGCCAGCAGTTCCTCCAGGGTAGGGGGAAACATTCAGTACTTC. Encoded protein: CASSSSRVGGNIQYF.

V is TRBV12-3 or TRBV12-4 and J is TRBJ2-1; D might be TRBD2 (6 bases). Between the trimmed V and J ends, which lost 3 bases and 10 bases, there was a span of 16 bases. The CDR3 extends over 14 amino acids. In DNA, the CDR3 is TGTGCCAGCAGTTTCCTAGCGCGGTGGGGAGAGCAGTTCTTC. This sequence encodes CASSFLARWGEQFF.

This clonotype was seen only a few times. V gene TRBV20-1 combines with J gene TRBJ2-7, with D tentatively TRBD1 (5 bases). Germline CDR1 DFQATT, CDR2 SNEGSKA (reference sequence). CDR3 length: 11 amino acids. V lost 7 bases and J 6 bases, leaving 13 bases between the germline ends. CDR3 DNA: TGCAGTGTCCCACAGGCCCTCGAGCAGTACTTC. Its protein is CSVPQALEQYF.

This clonotype has more than one count but fewer than ten. The chain links TRBV5-8 to TRBJ2-7; TRBD2 agrees at 10 bases. With V trimmed by 2 bases and J by 7 bases, 12 bases remained unmatched. This CDR3 has 16 residues. Germline assignment: CDR1 SGHTS and CDR2 YDEGEE. The CDR3 bases are TGTGCCAGCAGCTTACCCGGACTAGCGGAGTACAATGAGCAGTACTTC. It translates to CASSLPGLAEYNEQYF.

A note on this clonotype: This clone may be a read error of a much larger clone one base away. The chain joins TRBV28 to TRBJ2-5, with D possibly being TRBD1 (7 bases). The CDR3 totals 16 residues. The germline gives CDR1 MDHEN, CDR2 SYDVKM. V lost 8 bases and J lost 11, with 30 bases in between. CDR3 sequence: CASGGTGQQIYNEQYF. CDR3 nucleotides: TGTGCCAGCGGAGGGACGGGACAGCAAATCTACAATGAGCAGTACTTC.

A few counts support this clonotype. The rearrangement joins TRBV4-2 to TRBJ2-5, with 13 positions matching TRBD2. Trimming at V came to 2 bases and at J to 11 bases, leaving 8 bases not matched to a gene. The CDR3 has 15 amino acids. Germline V gene lookup returns CDR1 LGHNA and CDR2 YNFKEQ. Written as DNA, the CDR3 is TGTGCCAGCAGCCAAACTAGCGGGGGGGCAGATGAGCAGTACTTC. This sequence encodes CASSQTSGGADEQYF.

The rearrangement uses TRBV20-1 and TRBJ2-7, with D possibly matching TRBD2 (6 bases). V lost 3 bases, J lost 9 bases, and 15 bases lay in between. The V gene's germline CDR1 is DFQATT and CDR2 SNEGSKA (reference sequence). The CDR3 loop spans 12 amino acids. The CDR3 loop is CSARRSGLGQYF. CDR3 sequence (DNA): TGCAGTGCTAGGCGTAGCGGCTTGGGGCAGTACTTC.

V is TRBV6-5 and J is TRBJ1-2; D uncertain. The CDR3 is made up of 14 amino acids. V was cut by 7 bases and J by 4 bases, with 16 bases left in between. The germline gives CDR1 MNHEY, CDR2 SVGAGI. The chain's CDR3 is CASMSDKSRYGYTF. CDR3 nucleotide sequence: TGTGCCAGCATGTCCGACAAGAGCCGCTATGGCTACACCTTC.